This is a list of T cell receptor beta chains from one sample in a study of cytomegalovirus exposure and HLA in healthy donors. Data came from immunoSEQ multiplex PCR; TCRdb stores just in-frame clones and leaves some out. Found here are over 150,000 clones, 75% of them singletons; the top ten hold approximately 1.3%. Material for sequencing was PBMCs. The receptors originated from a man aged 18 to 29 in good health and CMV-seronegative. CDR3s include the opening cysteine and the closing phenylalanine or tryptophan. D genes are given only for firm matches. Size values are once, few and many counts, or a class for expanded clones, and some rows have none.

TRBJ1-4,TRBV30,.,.,CAWSSQNNEKLFF,TGTGCCTGGAGCTCGCAGAATAATGAAAAACTGTTTTTT
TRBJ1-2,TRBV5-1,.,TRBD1,CASSFGQGGGYTF,TGCGCCAGCAGCTTCGGACAGGGGGGAGGCTACACCTTC
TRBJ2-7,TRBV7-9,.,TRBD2,CASSNPLAGGEQYF,TGTGCCAGCAGCAACCCGCTAGCGGGAGGCGAGCAGTACTTC
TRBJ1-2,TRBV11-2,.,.,CASSPSGFGYGYTF,TGTGCCAGCAGCCCCTCCGGGTTTGGCTATGGCTACACCTTC
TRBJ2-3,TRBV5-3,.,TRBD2,CARSFRAGGLSRATDTQYF,TGTGCCAGAAGCTTCCGGGCGGGAGGGTTGTCGAGAGCGACAGATACGCAGTATTTT
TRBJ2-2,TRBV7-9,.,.,CSSRNDGTNTGELFF,TGTTCCAGCAGGAACGACGGGACGAACACCGGGGAGCTGTTTTTT
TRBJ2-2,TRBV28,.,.,CASSQQGFTGELFF,TGTGCCAGCAGCCAACAGGGTTTCACCGGGGAGCTGTTTTTT
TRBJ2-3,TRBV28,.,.,CASSRATPPGTQYF,TGTGCCAGCAGCAGAGCGACCCCCCCGGGTACGCAGTATTTT
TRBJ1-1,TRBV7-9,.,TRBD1,CSSSLVDRVNTEAFF,TGTTCCAGCAGCTTAGTTGACAGGGTGAACACTGAAGCTTTCTTT
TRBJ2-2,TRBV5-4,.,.,CASSPLTGELFF,TGTGCCAGCAGCCCACTCACCGGGGAGCTGTTTTTT
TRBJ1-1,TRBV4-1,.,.,CASSQDQGWAFF,TGCGCCAGCAGCCAAGATCAGGGGTGGGCTTTCTTT
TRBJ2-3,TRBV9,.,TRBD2,CASSVVGGAPDTQYF,TGTGCCAGCAGCGTAGTCGGGGGGGCACCAGATACGCAGTATTTT
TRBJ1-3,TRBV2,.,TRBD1,CASSPQGTSGNTIYF,TGTGCCAGCAGTCCACAGGGGACCTCTGGAAACACCATATATTTT
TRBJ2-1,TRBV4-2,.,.,CASSPLSGVIEQFF,TGTGCCAGCAGCCCGCTATCGGGAGTTATTGAGCAGTTCTTC
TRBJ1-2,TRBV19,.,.,CASPPNYGYTF,TGTGCTAGCCCCCCTAACTATGGCTACACCTTC
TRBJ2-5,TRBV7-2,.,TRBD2,CASSLGASGGGGTQYF,TGTGCCAGCAGCTTAGGTGCTAGCGGGGGGGGAGGGACCCAGTACTTC
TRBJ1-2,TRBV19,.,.,CASSIGDGYTF,TGTGCCAGTAGTATAGGAGATGGCTACACCTTC
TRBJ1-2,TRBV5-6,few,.,CASSLNWTLTNYGYTF,TGTGCCAGCAGCTTGAATTGGACACTTACTAACTATGGCTACACCTTC
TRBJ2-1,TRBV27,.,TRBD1,CASSDRGYEQFF,TGTGCCAGCAGTGACAGGGGGTATGAGCAGTTCTTC
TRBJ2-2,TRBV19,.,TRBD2,CASASLAGVHGELFF,TGTGCCAGCGCCTCACTAGCGGGAGTTCACGGGGAGCTGTTTTTT
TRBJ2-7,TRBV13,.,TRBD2,CASSPRTSFASYEQYF,TGTGCCAGCAGCCCCCGGACTAGTTTCGCCTCCTACGAGCAGTACTTC
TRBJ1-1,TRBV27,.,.,CASSLTGNTEAFF,TGTGCCAGCAGTTTGACAGGCAACACTGAAGCTTTCTTT
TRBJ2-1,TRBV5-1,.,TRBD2,CASSYSGRSYNEQFF,TGCGCCAGCAGCTATAGCGGGAGAAGCTACAATGAGCAGTTCTTC
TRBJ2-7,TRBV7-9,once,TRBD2,CASSRRTSGISGYEQYF,TGTGCCAGCAGTCGGCGGACTAGCGGGATCTCGGGGTACGAGCAGTACTTC
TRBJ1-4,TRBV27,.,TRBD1,CASSSVPSRTGEGVKLFF,TGTGCCAGCAGTTCAGTACCTTCCAGGACAGGGGAAGGGGTAAAACTGTTTTTT
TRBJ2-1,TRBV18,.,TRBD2,CASSPPGGPNEQFF,TGTGCCAGCTCACCACCGGGAGGGCCTAATGAGCAGTTCTTC
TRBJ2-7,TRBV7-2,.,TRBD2,CASSLQRRLAEYEQYF,TGTGCCAGCAGCTTACAAAGACGACTAGCGGAGTACGAGCAGTACTTC
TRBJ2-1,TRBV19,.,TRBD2,CASRVSGNYNEQFF,TGTGCCAGTAGGGTTAGCGGGAACTACAATGAGCAGTTCTTC
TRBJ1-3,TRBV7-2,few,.,CASKEGTGNTIYF,TGTGCCAGCAAAGAAGGGACAGGAAACACCATATATTTT
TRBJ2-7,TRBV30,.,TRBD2,CAWSVPETSGSYEQYF,TGTGCCTGGAGTGTACCCGAGACTAGCGGGAGCTACGAGCAGTACTTC
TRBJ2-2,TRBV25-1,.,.,CASSIQVGGTGELFF,TGTGCCAGCAGTATACAGGTCGGTGGCACCGGGGAGCTGTTTTTT
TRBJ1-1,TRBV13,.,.,CASSLVSGRWNTEAFF,TGTGCCAGCAGCTTAGTCTCAGGCCGCTGGAACACTGAAGCTTTCTTT
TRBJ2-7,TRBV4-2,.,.,CASSQDSSVPSYEQYF,TGTGCCAGCAGCCAAGATTCTTCGGTACCCTCCTACGAGCAGTACTTC
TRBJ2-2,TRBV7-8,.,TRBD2,CASSPTNLGLAGVSGELFF,TGTGCCAGCAGCCCAACTAACCTGGGACTAGCGGGAGTTTCCGGGGAGCTGTTTTTT
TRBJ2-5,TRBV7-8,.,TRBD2,CASSLGLARGTQYF,TGTGCCAGCAGCTTAGGACTAGCGAGGGGGACCCAGTACTTC
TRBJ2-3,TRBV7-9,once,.,CASSQTGWAVTQYF,TGTGCCAGCAGCCAAACAGGGTGGGCAGTCACGCAGTATTTT
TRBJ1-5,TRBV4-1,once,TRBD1,CASSLLPGTVLSSNQPQHF,TGCGCCAGCAGCCTCCTTCCCGGGACAGTGCTATCTAGCAATCAGCCCCAGCATTTT
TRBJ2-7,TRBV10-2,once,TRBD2,CASSPGLGDEQYF,TGCGCCAGCAGTCCGGGACTAGGCGACGAGCAGTACTTC
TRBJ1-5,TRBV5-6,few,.,CASSFRRAYNQPQHF,TGTGCCAGCAGCTTTCGCAGGGCGTACAATCAGCCCCAGCATTTT
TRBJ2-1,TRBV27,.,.,CASSPSKVGVHNNEQFF,TGTGCCAGCAGTCCGTCTAAGGTGGGAGTACACAACAATGAGCAGTTCTTC
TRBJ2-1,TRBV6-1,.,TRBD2,CASSEEAGGYNEQFF,TGTGCCAGCAGTGAAGAGGCGGGAGGCTACAATGAGCAGTTCTTC
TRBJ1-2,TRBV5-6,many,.,CASSRLRGYTF,TGTGCCAGCAGCAGACTAAGGGGCTACACCTTC
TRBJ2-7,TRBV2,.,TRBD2,CASRLHPGGNYEQYF,TGTGCCAGCAGATTACACCCGGGAGGTAACTACGAGCAGTACTTC
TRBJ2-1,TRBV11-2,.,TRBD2,CASSPPLAGDYNEQFF,TGTGCCAGCAGCCCCCCACTAGCGGGCGATTACAATGAGCAGTTCTTC
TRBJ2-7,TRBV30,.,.,CAWAGDPYEQYF,TGTGCCTGGGCAGGGGATCCCTACGAGCAGTACTTC
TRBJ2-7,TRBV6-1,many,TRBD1,CASSEMGQGFYEQYF,TGTGCCAGCAGTGAGATGGGACAGGGGTTCTACGAGCAGTACTTC
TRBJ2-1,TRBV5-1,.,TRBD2,CASSLDGLAEVRNEQFF,TGCGCCAGCAGCTTGGACGGACTAGCGGAGGTGAGGAATGAGCAGTTCTTC
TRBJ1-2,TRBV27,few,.,CASSLSGRGYGYTF,TGTGCCAGCAGTTTATCGGGCAGGGGCTATGGCTACACCTTC
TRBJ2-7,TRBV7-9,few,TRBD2,CASSQTSGPPYEQYF,TGTGCCAGCAGCCAGACTAGCGGGCCCCCCTACGAGCAGTACTTC
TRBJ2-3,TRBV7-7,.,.,CASSLGLEGTDTQYF,TGTGCCAGCAGCTTAGGTCTAGAAGGTACAGATACGCAGTATTTT
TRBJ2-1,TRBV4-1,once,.,CASSQVGGNEQFF,TGCGCCAGCAGCCAAGTAGGGGGAAATGAGCAGTTCTTC
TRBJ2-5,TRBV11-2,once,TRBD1,CASSLGAGGVQETQYF,TGTGCCAGCAGCTTAGGGGCAGGGGGCGTCCAAGAGACCCAGTACTTC
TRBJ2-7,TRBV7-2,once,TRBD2,CASSLYLAGLYEQYF,TGTGCCAGCAGCTTGTATCTAGCGGGATTGTATGAGCAGTACTTC
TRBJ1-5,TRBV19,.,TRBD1,CASSSGGIGAGGQPQHF,TGTGCCAGTAGTTCAGGGGGCATCGGGGCCGGGGGTCAGCCCCAGCATTTT